The sequence of this T cell receptor beta chain was determined in a study of blood T cells in healthy people across ages. General study findings and limits: Whereas aged donors had fewer naive CD4+ cells, long-lived donors had more of them and higher diversity.

Details on this clonotype: Its cognate antigen is unknown.

The use of a sample-barcoded 5' primer and a J-beta primer mix characterized a second PCR of about 6 to 11 cycles. TCRdb independently ran MiXCR on the 5' RACE reads; one entry per CDR3 protein. The sample has about 1.8 million distinct CDR3 sequences; 49% are singletons. The sequenced material came from blood. This sequence originates from a woman in her thirties or forties in good health.

CDR3 amino acids: CASSQDLRVPYEQYF. Written as DNA, the CDR3 is TGCGCCAGCAGCCAAGATCTGCGGGTCCCCTACGAGCAGTACTTC. V gene TRBV4-3 combines with J gene TRBJ2-7; TRBD2 might be the D (5 bases). The germline V gene encodes CDR1 LGHNA and CDR2 YSLEER. CDR3 size: 15 residues. Trimming shortened V by 0 bases and J by 2 bases, and 11 bases separated the two germline ends.